The clone carrying this T cell receptor (beta chain) was detected many times. This entry comes from a study of T cells in Graves' hyperthyroidism and ophthalmopathy. Amplification yielded TCR beta CDR3 regions, with RNA transcripts as the source. The study used the HTBI primer set for a first-round RT-PCR of the TCR CDR3. TCRdb re-called the multiplex PCR reads through MiXCR, storing one row per CDR3 protein. This table holds roughly 600,000 distinct CDR3 sequences, more than 12% found once. Germline CDR1 MNHNS, CDR2 SASEGT. Trimming removed 5 bases at V and 4 bases at J, with 11 bases between. CDR3 size: 14 residues.

The gene calls are TRBV6-1 and TRBJ1-4; no clear D. The clonotype comes from a woman aged 45 to 65 with Graves' ophthalmopathy. Sequencing used blood. CDR3 nucleotides: TGTGCCAGCAGTACCAGGACCGATAATGAAAAACTGTTTTTT. This translates into CASSTRTDNEKLFF.